The source of this T cell receptor (beta chain) is a study of T cells in women clearing cervical HPV infection. Background on the study: For cases, blood was sampled a median roughly 150 days after lesion detection, interquartile range 90 to 200 days. HLA type could not be excluded as a confounder. Broader study findings: CIN3+ cases had significantly higher TCR richness than controls; evenness did not differ.

The assay was immunoSEQ multiplex PCR, and TCRdb's table has in-frame clones only and misses some. This repertoire includes tens of thousands of clones. Cervical HPV DNA detected by MY09/MY11 PCR, typed by dot-blot. Comments on this clone: Antigen unknown. Read sequence stops 3 residues before the CDR3 end, and the germline J gene provides the missing end.

The germline V and J ends were trimmed by 9 bases and 3 bases, with 17 bases remaining between them. Germline lookup yields CDR1 LNHDA and CDR2 SQIVND (reference sequence). The CDR3 totals 14 residues. This clonotype originated in a woman between 18 and 75 years old with a cervical HPV16 infection that either progressed to CIN3+ or cleared (not recorded which). Source material: blood buffy coat. This chain links TRBV19 with TRBJ1-1; D perhaps matches TRBD1 (6 bases). The CDR3 loop is CASGTSNVDTEAFF. CDR3 DNA (partial): TGTGCCAGCGGGACATCAAATGTGGACACTGAA.